The clone carrying this T cell receptor (beta chain) appeared many times. No antigen is known for it. Amplification from RNA transcripts yielded the TCR beta CDR3 regions. First-round RT-PCR employed HTBI primers, with a second-round multiplex PCR after it. MiXCR, run by TCRdb on the multiplex PCR reads, gives a single entry per CDR3 protein. The repertoire has approximately 700,000 distinct CDR3 sequences, just over 40% of them found once; the top ten carry 3% to 4%. The sample originates from a study of Graves' ophthalmopathy and Graves' hyperthyroidism. Overall study findings and caveats: Clonotypes were expanded in thyroid at above 0.001 frequency, and most also appeared in blood. For separating ophthalmopathy from stable hyperthyroidism, a 13-signature model gave 85% to 90% sensitivity and roughly 78% specificity.

Diagnosis was based on clinical symptoms, serum thyroxine, TRAb, thyroid ultrasound and orbital computed tomography. The germline CDR1 and CDR2 sequences are SGHTA and FQGTGA. This CDR3 has 15 residues. The ends lost 3 bases at V and 6 bases at J; junction bases unmatched: 5. Sample: peripheral blood. The V call is TRBV7-3, the J call TRBJ2-2; 9 bases match TRBD2. This clonotype was obtained from an adult man with Graves' ophthalmopathy. The CDR3 bases are TGTGCCAGCAGCTTCGTAGCGGGAGAAGCCGGGGAGCTGTTTTTT. Its protein is CASSFVAGEAGELFF.